The rows below give T cell receptor beta chains drawn from one sample of a study of cytotoxic CD8 clonotypes in ibrutinib-treated CLL. Produced via immunoSEQ multiplex PCR; TCRdb's table is partial and in-frame only. This sample has some 120,000 clones, with about 53% found just once. The input for sequencing was PBMCs, taken after 24 months of ibrutinib treatment. The receptors originated from a human donor with chronic lymphocytic leukemia. CDR3s include the opening cysteine and the closing phenylalanine or tryptophan. Fields, in order: CDR3 length, J gene, V gene, D gene, clone size, CDR3 DNA, CDR3 protein. The D gene is left open where the match is weak. Rows may omit the clone size; those that give it use once, few, many or a size class.

length: 13; J: TRBJ1-1; V: TRBV5-1; D: -; size: -; DNA: TGCGCCAGCAGCTTGGCCAAGAATTCTGAAGCTTTCTTT; CDR3: CASSLAKNSEAFF
length: 13; J: TRBJ1-2; V: TRBV6-5; D: TRBD1; size: -; DNA: TGTGCCAGCAGAAGAGGGACAGCCTATGGCTACACCTTC; CDR3: CASRRGTAYGYTF
length: 13; J: TRBJ1-3; V: TRBV11-3; D: -; size: -; DNA: TGTGCCAGCAGCATTCGGAACTCGGGAACCATATATTTT; CDR3: CASSIRNSGTIYF
length: 14; J: TRBJ1-4; V: TRBV19; D: TRBD1; size: -; DNA: TGTGCCAGTAGCCGGACAGGGGAAGGTGAAAAACTGTTTTTT; CDR3: CASSRTGEGEKLFF
length: 15; J: TRBJ2-2; V: TRBV5-1; D: TRBD1; size: few; DNA: TGCGCCAGCAGCACGGGACAGCCCCGCACCGGGGAGCTGTTTTTT; CDR3: CASSTGQPRTGELFF
length: 18; J: TRBJ2-5; V: TRBV9; D: TRBD2; size: -; DNA: TGTGCCAGCAGCGTAGCTAGCGGGGGGGCGACGGGTTGGGAGACCCAGTACTTC; CDR3: CASSVASGGATGWETQYF
length: 14; J: TRBJ1-5; V: TRBV28; D: -; size: -; DNA: TGTGCCACAGCCGAGACCCGTAGCAATCAGCCCCAGCATTTT; CDR3: CATAETRSNQPQHF
length: 13; J: TRBJ2-1; V: TRBV9; D: -; size: -; DNA: TGTGCCAGCAGCGAGCACCTAGTTTATGAGCAGTTCTTC; CDR3: CASSEHLVYEQFF
length: 13; J: TRBJ2-5; V: TRBV7-2; D: TRBD1; size: few; DNA: TGTGCCAGCAGCCACGGGACAGGAGAGACCCAGTACTTC; CDR3: CASSHGTGETQYF
length: 17; J: TRBJ1-5; V: TRBV18; D: -; size: -; DNA: TGTGCCAGCTCTAGAGGCTTGTTTGGGACAAACAATCAGCCCCAGCATTTT; CDR3: CASSRGLFGTNNQPQHF